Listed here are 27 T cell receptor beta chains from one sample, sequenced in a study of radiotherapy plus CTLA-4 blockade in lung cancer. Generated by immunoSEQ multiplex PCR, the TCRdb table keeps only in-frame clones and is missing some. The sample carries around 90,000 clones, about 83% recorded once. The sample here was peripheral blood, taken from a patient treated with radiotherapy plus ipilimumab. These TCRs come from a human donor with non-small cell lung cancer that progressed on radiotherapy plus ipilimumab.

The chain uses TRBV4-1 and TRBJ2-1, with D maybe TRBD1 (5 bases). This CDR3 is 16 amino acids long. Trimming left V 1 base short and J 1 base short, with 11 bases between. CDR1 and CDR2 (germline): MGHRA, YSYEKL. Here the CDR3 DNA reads TGCGCCAGCAGCCAAGTCCCAGGGCTATCCTACAATGAGCAGTTCTTC. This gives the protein CASSQVPGLSYNEQFF.

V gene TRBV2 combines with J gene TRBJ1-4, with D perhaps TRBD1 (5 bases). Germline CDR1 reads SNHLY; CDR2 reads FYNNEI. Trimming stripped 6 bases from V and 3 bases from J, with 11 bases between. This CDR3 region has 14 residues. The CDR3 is CASRLQGSNEKLFF. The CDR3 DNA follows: TGTGCCAGCAGACTCCAGGGTTCTAATGAAAAACTGTTTTTT.

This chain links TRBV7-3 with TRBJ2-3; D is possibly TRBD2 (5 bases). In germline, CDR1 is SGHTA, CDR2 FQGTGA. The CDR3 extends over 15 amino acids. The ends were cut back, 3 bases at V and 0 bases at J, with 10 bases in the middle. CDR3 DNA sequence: TGTGCCAGCAGCTTCTCGAGCGGCAGCACAGATACGCAGTATTTT. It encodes CASSFSSGSTDTQYF.

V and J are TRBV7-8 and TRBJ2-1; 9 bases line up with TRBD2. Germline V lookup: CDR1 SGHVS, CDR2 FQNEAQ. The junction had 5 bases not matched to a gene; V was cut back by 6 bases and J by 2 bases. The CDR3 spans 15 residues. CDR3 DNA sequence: TGTGCCAGCAGATCCAAGCGGGGGGCCTACAATGAGCAGTTCTTC. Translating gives CASRSKRGAYNEQFF.

CDR3 nucleotides: TGTGCCAGCGGGGGGGGGATGAACACTGAAGCTTTCTTT. Encoded protein: CASGGGMNTEAFF. This rearrangement joins TRBV6-1 to TRBJ1-1, with a possible D match to TRBD1 (5 bases). The V gene lost 8 bases and the J gene lost 0 bases, with 10 bases spanning the gap. Germline CDR1 is MNHNS and CDR2 is SASEGT. The CDR3 covers 13 residues.

For the CDR3, the DNA is TGCGCCAGCAGCGTCCAGGGACAGAGCTCCTACAATGAGCAGTTCTTC. This gives the protein CASSVQGQSSYNEQFF. The chain carries TRBV5-1 and TRBJ2-1; 7 bases fit TRBD1. The CDR3 sequence is 16 residues long. Germline-derived CDR1 and CDR2 are SGHRS and YFSETQ. V dropped 4 bases and J dropped 0; count of bases not matched to a gene: 7.

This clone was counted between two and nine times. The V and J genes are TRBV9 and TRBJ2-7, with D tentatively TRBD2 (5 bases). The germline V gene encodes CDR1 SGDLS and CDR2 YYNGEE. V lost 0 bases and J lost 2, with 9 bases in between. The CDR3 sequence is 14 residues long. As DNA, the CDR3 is TGTGCCAGCAGCGTAGGAGGGAGCCCCTACGAGCAGTACTTC. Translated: CASSVGGSPYEQYF.

Written as DNA, the CDR3 is TGTGCCAGCAGTCGCGACAGGAATCAGCCCCAGCATTTT. Its protein is CASSRDRNQPQHF. This chain uses TRBV6-6 with TRBJ1-5; TRBD1 is a possible D gene (6 bases). V gave up 5 bases and J gave up 4 bases, with 9 bases separating them. CDR3 length equals 13 residues. CDR1 is MNHNY and CDR2 is SVGAGI in the germline V gene (reference sequence).

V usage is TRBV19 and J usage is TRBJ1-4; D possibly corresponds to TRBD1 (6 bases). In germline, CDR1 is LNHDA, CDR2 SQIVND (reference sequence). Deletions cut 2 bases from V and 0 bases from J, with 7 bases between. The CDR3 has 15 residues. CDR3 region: CASSIPGATNEKLFF. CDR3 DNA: TGTGCCAGTAGTATACCAGGGGCAACTAATGAAAAACTGTTTTTT. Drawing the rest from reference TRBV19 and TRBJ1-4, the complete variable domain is DGGITQSPKYLFRKEGQNVTLSCEQNLNHDAMYWYRQDPGQGLRLIYYSQIVNDFQKGDIAEGYSVSREKKESFPLTVTSAQKNPTAFYLCASSIPGATNEKLFFGSGTQLSVL.

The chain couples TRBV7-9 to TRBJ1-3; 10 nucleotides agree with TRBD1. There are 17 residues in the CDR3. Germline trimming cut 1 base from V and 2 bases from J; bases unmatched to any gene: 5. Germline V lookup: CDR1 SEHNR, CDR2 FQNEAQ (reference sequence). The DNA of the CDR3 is TGTGCCAGCAGCTTAGTCGGGACAGGGGCGACTGGAAACACCATATATTTT. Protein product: CASSLVGTGATGNTIYF.

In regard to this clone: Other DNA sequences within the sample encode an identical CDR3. The CDR3 nucleotides read TGCGCCAGCAGCTTGGCCCCGGATCAGCCCCAGCATTTT. Protein: CASSLAPDQPQHF. The chain carries TRBV5-1 and TRBJ1-5; no clear D gene. This CDR3 has 13 amino acids. Deletions cut 0 bases from V and 5 bases from J, with 6 bases between. CDR1 SGHRS and CDR2 YFSETQ come from the germline V gene.

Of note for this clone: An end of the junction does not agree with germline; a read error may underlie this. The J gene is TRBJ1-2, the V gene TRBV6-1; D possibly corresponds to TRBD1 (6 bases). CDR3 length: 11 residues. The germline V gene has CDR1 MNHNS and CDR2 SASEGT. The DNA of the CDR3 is TGTGCCAGCACCACAGGGAATGGCCACACCTTC. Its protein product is CASTTGNGHTF.

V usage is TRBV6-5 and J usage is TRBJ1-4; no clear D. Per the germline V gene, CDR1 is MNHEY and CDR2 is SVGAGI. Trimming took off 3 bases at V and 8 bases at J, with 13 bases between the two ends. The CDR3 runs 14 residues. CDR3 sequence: CASSYSQEGEKLFF. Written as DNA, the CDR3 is TGTGCCAGCAGTTATAGTCAAGAAGGGGAAAAACTGTTTTTT.

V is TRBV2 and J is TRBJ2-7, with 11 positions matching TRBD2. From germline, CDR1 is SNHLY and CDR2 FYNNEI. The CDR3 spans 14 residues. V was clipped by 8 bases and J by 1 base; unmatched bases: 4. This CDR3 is CASYGTSGSYEQYF. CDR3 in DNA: TGTGCCAGCTACGGGACTAGCGGTTCCTACGAGCAGTACTTC.

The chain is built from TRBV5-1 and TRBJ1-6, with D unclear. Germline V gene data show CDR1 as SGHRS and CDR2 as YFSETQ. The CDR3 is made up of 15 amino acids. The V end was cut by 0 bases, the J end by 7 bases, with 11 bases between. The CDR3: CASSLEVYGNSPLHF. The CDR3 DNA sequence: TGCGCCAGCAGCTTGGAGGTGTACGGCAATTCACCCCTCCACTTT.

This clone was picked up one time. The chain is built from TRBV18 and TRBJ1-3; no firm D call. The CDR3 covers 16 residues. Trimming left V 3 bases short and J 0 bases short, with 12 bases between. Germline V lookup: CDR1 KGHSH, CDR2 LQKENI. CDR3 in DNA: TGTGCCAGCTCACCCGGAAGAACTTTCTCTGGAAACACCATATATTTT. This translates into CASSPGRTFSGNTIYF.

The CDR3 DNA is TGCGCCAGCAGCCAAGAAGGGTTTTCCTACAATGAGCAGTTCTTC. Amino acids: CASSQEGFSYNEQFF. The gene calls are TRBV4-1 and TRBJ2-1; D ambiguous. V was shortened by 0 bases and J by 1 base, with 7 bases between the two germline ends. CDR3 length: 15 residues. Germline-derived CDR1 and CDR2 are MGHRA and YSYEKL.

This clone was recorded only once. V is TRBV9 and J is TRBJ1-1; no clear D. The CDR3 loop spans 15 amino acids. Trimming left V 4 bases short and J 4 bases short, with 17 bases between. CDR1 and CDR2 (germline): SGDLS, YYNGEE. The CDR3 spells CASSSGLSAITEAFF. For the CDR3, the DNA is TGTGCCAGCAGCTCAGGACTTTCCGCGATCACTGAAGCTTTCTTT.

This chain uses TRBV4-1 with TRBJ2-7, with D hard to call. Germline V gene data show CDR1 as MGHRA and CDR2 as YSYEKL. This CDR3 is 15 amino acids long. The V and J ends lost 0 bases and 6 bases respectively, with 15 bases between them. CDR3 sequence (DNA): TGCGCCAGCAGCCAAGAACGGACGCCTATGGGCGAGCAGTACTTC. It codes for CASSQERTPMGEQYF.

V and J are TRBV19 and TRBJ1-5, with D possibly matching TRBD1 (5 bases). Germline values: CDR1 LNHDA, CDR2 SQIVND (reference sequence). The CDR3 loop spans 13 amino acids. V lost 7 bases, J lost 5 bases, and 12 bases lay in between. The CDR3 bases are TGTGCCAGTAACCAGGGATGGGATCAGCCCCAGCATTTT. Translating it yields CASNQGWDQPQHF.

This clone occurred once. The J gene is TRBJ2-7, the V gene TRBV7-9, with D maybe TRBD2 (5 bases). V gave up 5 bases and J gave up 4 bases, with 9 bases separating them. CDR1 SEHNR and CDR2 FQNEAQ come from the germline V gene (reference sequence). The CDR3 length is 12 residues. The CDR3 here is CASSAPGYEQYF. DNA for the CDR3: TGTGCCAGCAGCGCCCCGGGATACGAGCAGTACTTC.

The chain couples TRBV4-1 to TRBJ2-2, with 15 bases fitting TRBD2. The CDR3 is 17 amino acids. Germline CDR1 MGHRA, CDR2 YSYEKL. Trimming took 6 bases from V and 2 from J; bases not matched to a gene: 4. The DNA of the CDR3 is TGCGCCAGCAGTCGGGGACTAGCGGGGGGCAACACCGGGGAGCTGTTTTTT. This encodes CASSRGLAGGNTGELFF.

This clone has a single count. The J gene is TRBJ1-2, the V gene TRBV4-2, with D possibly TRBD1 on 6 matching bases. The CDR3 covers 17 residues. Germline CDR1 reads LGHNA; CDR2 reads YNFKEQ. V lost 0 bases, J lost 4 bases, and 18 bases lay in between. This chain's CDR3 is CASSQDASPGQRYGYTF. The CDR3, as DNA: TGTGCCAGCAGCCAAGATGCGTCCCCGGGACAACGCTATGGCTACACCTTC.

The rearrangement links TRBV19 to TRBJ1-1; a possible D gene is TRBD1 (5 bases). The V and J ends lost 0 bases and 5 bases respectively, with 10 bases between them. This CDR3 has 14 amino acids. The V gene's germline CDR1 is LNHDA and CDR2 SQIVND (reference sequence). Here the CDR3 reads CASSIDRGGTEAFF. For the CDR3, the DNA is TGTGCCAGTAGTATAGATCGGGGGGGAACTGAAGCTTTCTTT. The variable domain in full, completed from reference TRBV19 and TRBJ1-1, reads DGGITQSPKYLFRKEGQNVTLSCEQNLNHDAMYWYRQDPGQGLRLIYYSQIVNDFQKGDIAEGYSVSREKKESFPLTVTSAQKNPTAFYLCASSIDRGGTEAFFGQGTRLTVV.

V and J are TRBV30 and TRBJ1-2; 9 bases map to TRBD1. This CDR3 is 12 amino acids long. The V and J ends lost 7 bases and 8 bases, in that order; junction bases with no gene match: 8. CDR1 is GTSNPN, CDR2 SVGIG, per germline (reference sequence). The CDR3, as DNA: TGTGCCTCCGAACAGGGGGCTGGGGGCTACACCTTC. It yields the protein CASEQGAGGYTF. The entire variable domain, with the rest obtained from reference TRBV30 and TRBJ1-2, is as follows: SQTIHQWPATLVQPVGSPLSLECTVEGTSNPNLYWYRQAAGRGLQLLFYSVGIGQISSEVPQNLSASRPQDRQFILSSKKLLLSDSGFYLCASEQGAGGYTFGSGTRLTVV.

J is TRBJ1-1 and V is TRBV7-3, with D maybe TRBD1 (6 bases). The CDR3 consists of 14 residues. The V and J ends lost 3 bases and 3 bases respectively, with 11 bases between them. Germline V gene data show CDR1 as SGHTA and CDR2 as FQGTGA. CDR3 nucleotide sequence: TGTGCCAGCAGCTTCACAGGGAAGGACACTGAAGCTTTCTTT. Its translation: CASSFTGKDTEAFF.

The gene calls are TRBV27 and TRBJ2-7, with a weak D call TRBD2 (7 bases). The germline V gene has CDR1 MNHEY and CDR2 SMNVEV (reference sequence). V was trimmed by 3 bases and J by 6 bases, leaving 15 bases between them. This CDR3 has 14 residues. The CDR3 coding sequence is TGTGCCAGCAGTTTTGGGGGGGGGCTGATCGAGCAGTACTTC. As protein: CASSFGGGLIEQYF.